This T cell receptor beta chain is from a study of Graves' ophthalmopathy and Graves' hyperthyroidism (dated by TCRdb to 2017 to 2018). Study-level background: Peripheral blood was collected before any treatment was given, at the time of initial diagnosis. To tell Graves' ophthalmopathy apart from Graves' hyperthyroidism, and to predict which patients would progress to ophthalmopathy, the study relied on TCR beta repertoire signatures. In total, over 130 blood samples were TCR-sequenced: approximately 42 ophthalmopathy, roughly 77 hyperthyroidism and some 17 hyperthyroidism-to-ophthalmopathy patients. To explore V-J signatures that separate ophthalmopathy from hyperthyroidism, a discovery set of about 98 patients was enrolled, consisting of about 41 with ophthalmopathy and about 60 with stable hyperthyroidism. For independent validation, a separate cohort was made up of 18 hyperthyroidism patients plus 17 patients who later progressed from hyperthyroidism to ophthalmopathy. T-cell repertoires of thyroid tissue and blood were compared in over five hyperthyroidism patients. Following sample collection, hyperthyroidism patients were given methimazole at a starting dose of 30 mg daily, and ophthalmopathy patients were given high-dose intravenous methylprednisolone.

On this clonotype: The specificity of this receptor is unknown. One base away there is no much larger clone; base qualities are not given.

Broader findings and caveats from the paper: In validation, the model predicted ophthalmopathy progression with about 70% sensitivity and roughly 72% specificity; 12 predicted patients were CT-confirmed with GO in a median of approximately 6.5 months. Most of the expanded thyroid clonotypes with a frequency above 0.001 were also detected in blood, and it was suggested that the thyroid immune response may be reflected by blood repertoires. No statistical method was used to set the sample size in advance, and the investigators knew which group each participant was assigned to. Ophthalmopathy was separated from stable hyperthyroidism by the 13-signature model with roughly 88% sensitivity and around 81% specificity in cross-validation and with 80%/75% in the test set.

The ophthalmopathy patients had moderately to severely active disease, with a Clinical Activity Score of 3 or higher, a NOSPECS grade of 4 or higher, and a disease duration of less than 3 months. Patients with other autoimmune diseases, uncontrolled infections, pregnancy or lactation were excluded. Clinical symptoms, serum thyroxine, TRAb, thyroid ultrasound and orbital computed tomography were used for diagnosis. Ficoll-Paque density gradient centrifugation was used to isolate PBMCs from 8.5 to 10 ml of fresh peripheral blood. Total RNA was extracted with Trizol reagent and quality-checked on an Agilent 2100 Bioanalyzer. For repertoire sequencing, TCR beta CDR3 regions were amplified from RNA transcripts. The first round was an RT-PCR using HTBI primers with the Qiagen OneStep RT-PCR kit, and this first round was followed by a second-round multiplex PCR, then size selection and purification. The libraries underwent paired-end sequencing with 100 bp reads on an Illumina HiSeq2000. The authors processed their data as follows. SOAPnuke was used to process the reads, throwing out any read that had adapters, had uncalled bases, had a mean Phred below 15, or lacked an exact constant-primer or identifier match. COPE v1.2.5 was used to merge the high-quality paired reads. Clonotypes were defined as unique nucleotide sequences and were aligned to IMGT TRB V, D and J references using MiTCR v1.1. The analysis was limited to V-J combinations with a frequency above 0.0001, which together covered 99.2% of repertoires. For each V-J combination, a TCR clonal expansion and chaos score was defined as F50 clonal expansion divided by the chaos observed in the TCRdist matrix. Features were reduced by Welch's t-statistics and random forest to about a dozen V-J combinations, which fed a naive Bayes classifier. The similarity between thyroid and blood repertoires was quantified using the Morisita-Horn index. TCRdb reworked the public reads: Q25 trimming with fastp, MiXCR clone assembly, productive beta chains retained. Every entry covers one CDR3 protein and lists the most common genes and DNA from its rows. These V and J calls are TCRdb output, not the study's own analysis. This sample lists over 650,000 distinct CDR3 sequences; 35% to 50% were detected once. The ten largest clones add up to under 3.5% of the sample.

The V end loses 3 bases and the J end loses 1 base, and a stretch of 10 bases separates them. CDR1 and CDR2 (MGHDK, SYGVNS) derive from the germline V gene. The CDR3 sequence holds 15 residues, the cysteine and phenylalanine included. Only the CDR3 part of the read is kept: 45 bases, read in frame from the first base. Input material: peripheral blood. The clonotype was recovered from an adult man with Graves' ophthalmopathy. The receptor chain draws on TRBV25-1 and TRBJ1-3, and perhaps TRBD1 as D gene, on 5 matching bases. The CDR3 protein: CASSEPGVSGNTIYF. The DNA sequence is TGTGCCAGCAGTGAGCCGGGGGTGTCTGGAAACACCATATATTTT.